One and the same sample provided the 20 T cell receptor beta chains below, sequenced in a study of OX40 agonist ivuxolimab in advanced cancers. The protocol was immunoSEQ multiplex PCR, while the TCRdb copy is restricted to in-frame clones and leaves out a portion. The data show around 60,000 clones, approximately 90% seen once. The sequencing here drew on CD4+ or CD8+ T cells sorted from blood, taken in a trial of the OX40 agonist ivuxolimab. The receptor set was obtained from an adult with an advanced solid tumor such as melanoma, head and neck, liver or kidney cancer.

The rearrangement links TRBV28 to TRBJ1-3; D may be TRBD1 (6 bases). This CDR3 region has 16 residues. The germline V gene has CDR1 MDHEN and CDR2 SYDVKM. V lost 4 bases and J lost 0, with 13 bases in between. The CDR3 DNA reads TGTGCCAGCAGTTCCCTAGGGGGTCTCTCTGGAAACACCATATATTTT. It codes for CASSSLGGLSGNTIYF.

The rearrangement uses TRBV28 and TRBJ1-2; D gene ambiguous. Deletions cut 3 bases from V and 8 bases from J, with 22 bases between. This CDR3 has 16 residues. Germline CDR1 and CDR2: MDHEN and SYDVKM. DNA for the CDR3: TGTGCCAGCAGTTTTCTCCCGGGCGGCGGCCTCGGCGGCTACACCTTC. Amino acid sequence: CASSFLPGGGLGGYTF.

The chain is built from TRBV25-1 and TRBJ2-2; 9 nucleotides line up with TRBD1. Germline CDR1 reads MGHDK; CDR2 reads SYGVNS. The V segment lost 4 bases and the J segment 7 bases; nucleotides outside the gene matches: 4. The CDR3 extends over 14 amino acids. In DNA, the CDR3 is TGTGCCAGCAGTGCGACAGGGGGAAGCGGGGAGCTGTTTTTT. Translating gives CASSATGGSGELFF.

V gene TRBV30 combines with J gene TRBJ2-7; 7 bases agree with TRBD1. CDR3 length: 12 residues. CDR1 and CDR2 (germline): GTSNPN, SVGIG (reference sequence). The J segment lost 4 bases and the V segment lost 2 bases, leaving 2 bases of the junction unmatched. The CDR3, as DNA: TGTGCCTGGAGTTCGGACAGGTACGAGCAGTACTTC. Protein sequence: CAWSSDRYEQYF.

The chain has TRBV28 and TRBJ1-6, with a weak D call TRBD1 (6 bases). The CDR3 has 15 residues. V lost 9 bases and J 2 bases, leaving 14 bases between the germline ends. Germline CDR1 MDHEN, CDR2 SYDVKM. CDR3 amino acids: CASGRGGTYNSPLHF. CDR3 bases: TGTGCCAGTGGAAGGGGGGGAACCTATAATTCACCCCTCCACTTT. Together with reference TRBV28 and TRBJ1-6, the CDR3 gives the full variable domain: DVKVTQSSRYLVKRTGEKVFLECVQDMDHENMFWYRQDPGLGLRLIYFSYDVKMKEKGDIPEGYSVSREKKERFSLILESASTNQTSMYLCASGRGGTYNSPLHFGNGTRLTVT.

The V call is TRBV19, the J call TRBJ1-1, with D unresolved. The CDR3 loop spans 14 amino acids. The V end was cut by 7 bases, the J end by 4 bases, with 16 bases between. CDR1 is LNHDA, CDR2 SQIVND, per germline (reference sequence). The CDR3 DNA follows: TGTGCCAGTACCAGACATCGAGAAGGCACTGAAGCTTTCTTT. Protein product: CASTRHREGTEAFF.

This chain joins TRBV11-2 and TRBJ2-1; no firm D call. The CDR3 length is 11 residues. Germline V lookup: CDR1 SGHAT, CDR2 FQNNGV. V lost 1 base and J 12 bases, leaving 7 bases between the germline ends. The CDR3 nucleotides read TGTGCCAGCAGCTTAGTTGGCAGGCAGTTCTTC. This encodes CASSLVGRQFF.

CDR3 bases: TGTGCCAGTGGGACAGTACTCCCAGATACGCAGTATTTT. Residues: CASGTVLPDTQYF. The chain couples TRBV6-1 to TRBJ2-3, with 7 bases identical to TRBD1. From germline, CDR1 is MNHNS and CDR2 SASEGT. The length of the CDR3 is 13 residues. Germline trimming cut 9 bases from V and 4 bases from J; bases unmatched to any gene: 7.

The table lists this clone with a count of one. The V call is TRBV7-8, the J call TRBJ1-1; possible D gene TRBD1, 5 bases. V lost 2 bases and J lost 3, with 16 bases in between. The germline CDR1 and CDR2 sequences are SGHVS and FQNEAQ. CDR3 size: 16 residues. In DNA, the CDR3 is TGTGCCAGCAGCTTAAGGTCGGGGGTTTGGGACACTGAAGCTTTCTTT. It is translated as CASSLRSGVWDTEAFF.

The genes are TRBV7-2 and TRBJ2-5, with TRBD1 matching over 8 bases. The CDR3 consists of 14 residues. Germline lookup yields CDR1 SGHTA and CDR2 FQGNSA. V trimming: 5 bases; J trimming: 7 bases; junction bases outside the gene matches: 9. This CDR3 reads CASSQDRGSGTQYF. Written as DNA, the CDR3 is TGTGCCAGCAGCCAAGACAGGGGAAGTGGGACCCAGTACTTC.

The chain is built from TRBV28 and TRBJ2-2; D is perhaps TRBD1 or TRBD2 (5 bases each). V was cut by 10 bases and J by 4 bases, with 22 bases left in between. The germline V gene has CDR1 MDHEN and CDR2 SYDVKM. CDR3 length: 16 residues. The CDR3 is CAIPGRSFEITGELFF. CDR3 nucleotide sequence: TGTGCCATCCCGGGACGCAGCTTCGAAATCACCGGGGAGCTGTTTTTT. The full variable domain, completed using reference TRBV28 and TRBJ2-2, is DVKVTQSSRYLVKRTGEKVFLECVQDMDHENMFWYRQDPGLGLRLIYFSYDVKMKEKGDIPEGYSVSREKKERFSLILESASTNQTSMYLCAIPGRSFEITGELFFGEGSRLTVL.

The chain couples TRBV28 to TRBJ2-2; TRBD1 aligns across 10 bases. Unmatched junction bases numbered 4, after V lost 4 bases and J lost 2 bases. CDR3 length: 16 residues. Germline assignment: CDR1 MDHEN and CDR2 SYDVKM. CDR3 protein: CASSWGTGVNTGELFF. CDR3 bases: TGTGCCAGCAGTTGGGGGACAGGGGTAAACACCGGGGAGCTGTTTTTT.

V usage is TRBV10-3 and J usage is TRBJ1-5, with TRBD1 matching over 10 bases. The CDR3 loop spans 14 amino acids. From germline, CDR1 is ENHRY and CDR2 SYGVKD. The ends lost 3 bases at V and 9 bases at J; junction bases unmatched: 5. The CDR3, as DNA: TGTGCCATCAGTGATGGGACAGGGGAGCTGCCCCAGCATTTT. This encodes CAISDGTGELPQHF.

Only one count was recorded for this clone. V is TRBV6-1 and J is TRBJ2-7; TRBD2 matches 7 bases. CDR1 MNHNS and CDR2 SASEGT come from the germline V gene. Losses at the gene ends were 7 bases for V and 3 bases for J; bases not matched to a gene: 9. The CDR3 has 14 amino acids. CDR3 DNA sequence: TGTGCCAGCACCCGATGGGGCGGGAGCTACGAGCAGTACTTC. Residues: CASTRWGGSYEQYF.

The gene calls are TRBV19 and TRBJ1-5; D may be TRBD1 (5 bases). Germline-derived CDR1 and CDR2 are LNHDA and SQIVND (reference sequence). The CDR3 is made up of 14 amino acids. The V and J ends lost 5 bases and 6 bases respectively, with 14 bases between them. Here the CDR3 DNA reads TGTGCCAGTAGTGGAGGGCTTGGGACTCAGCCCCAGCATTTT. It yields the protein CASSGGLGTQPQHF.

The V and J genes are TRBV6-5 and TRBJ1-1, with 8 bases fitting TRBD1. The J segment lost 2 bases and the V segment lost 7 bases, leaving 3 bases of the junction unmatched. Germline-derived CDR1 and CDR2 are MNHEY and SVGAGI. The CDR3 is 13 residues long. The CDR3 sequence is CASNQGANTEAFF. The CDR3 DNA reads as TGTGCCAGCAACCAGGGGGCAAACACTGAAGCTTTCTTT.

On this clone itself: Other DNA sequences from this sample encode an identical CDR3 as well. This chain uses TRBV11-2 with TRBJ2-1; TRBD2 matches at 10 bases. J gave up 5 bases and V 1 base, and 5 bases lay outside the gene matches. In germline, CDR1 is SGHAT, CDR2 FQNNGV. The CDR3 runs to 16 residues. This CDR3 is CASSLGSLAGNNEQFF. DNA of the CDR3: TGTGCCAGCAGCTTAGGTTCACTAGCGGGGAACAATGAGCAGTTCTTC.

This chain joins TRBV9 and TRBJ2-1; D ambiguous. This CDR3 region has 13 residues. Germline assignment: CDR1 SGDLS and CDR2 YYNGEE. Deletions cut 1 base from V and 4 bases from J, with 6 bases between. In DNA, the CDR3 is TGTGCCAGCAGCGTATCCATTTACAATGAGCAGTTCTTC. Translation: CASSVSIYNEQFF.

CDR3 in DNA: TGCGCCAGCAGCCAAGTGGGGACAGGGTTTGAAAAACTGTTTTTT. The encoded protein is CASSQVGTGFEKLFF. This sequence joins TRBV4-1 and TRBJ1-4; 9 bases line up with TRBD1. J lost 7 bases, V lost 1 base, and 4 bases had no gene match. The CDR3 is made up of 15 amino acids. Germline values: CDR1 MGHRA, CDR2 YSYEKL.

The chain is built from TRBV7-8 and TRBJ2-7; no definite D call. V was trimmed by 0 bases and J by 2 bases, leaving 5 bases between them. The germline V gene encodes CDR1 SGHVS and CDR2 FQNEAQ. The CDR3 extends over 13 amino acids. CDR3 region: CASSLAGTYEQYF. CDR3 DNA: TGTGCCAGCAGCTTAGCGGGGACCTACGAGCAGTACTTC. Full variable domain (outside the CDR3, taken from reference TRBV7-8 and TRBJ2-7): GAGVSQSPRYKVAKRGQDVALRCDPISGHVSLFWYQQALGQGPEFLTYFQNEAQLDKSGLPSDRFFAERPEGSVSTLKIQRTQQEDSAVYLCASSLAGTYEQYFGPGTRLTVT.